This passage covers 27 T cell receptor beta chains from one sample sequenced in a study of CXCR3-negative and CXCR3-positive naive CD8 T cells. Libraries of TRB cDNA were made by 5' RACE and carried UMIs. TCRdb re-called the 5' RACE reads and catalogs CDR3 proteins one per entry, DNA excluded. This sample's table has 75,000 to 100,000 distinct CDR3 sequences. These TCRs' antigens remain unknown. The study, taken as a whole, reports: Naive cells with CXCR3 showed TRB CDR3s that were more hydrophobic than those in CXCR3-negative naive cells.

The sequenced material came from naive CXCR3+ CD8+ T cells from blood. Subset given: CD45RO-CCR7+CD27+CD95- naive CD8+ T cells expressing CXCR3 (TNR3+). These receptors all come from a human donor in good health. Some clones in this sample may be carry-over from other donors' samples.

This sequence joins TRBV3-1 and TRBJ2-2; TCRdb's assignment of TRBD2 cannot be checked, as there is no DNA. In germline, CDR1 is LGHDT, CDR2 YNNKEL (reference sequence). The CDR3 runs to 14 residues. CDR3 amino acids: CASSHPGLFAELFF.

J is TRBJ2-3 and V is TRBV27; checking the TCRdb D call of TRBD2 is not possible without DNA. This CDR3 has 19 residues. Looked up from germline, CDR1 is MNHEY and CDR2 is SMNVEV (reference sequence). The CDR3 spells CATSIEPGLAGGLTDTQYF.

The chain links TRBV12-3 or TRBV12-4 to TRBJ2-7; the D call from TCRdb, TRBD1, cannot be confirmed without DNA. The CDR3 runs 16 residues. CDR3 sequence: CASSKPRDNPPYEQYF.

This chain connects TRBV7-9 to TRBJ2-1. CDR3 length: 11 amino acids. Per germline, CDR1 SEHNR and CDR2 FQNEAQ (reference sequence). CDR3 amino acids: CASSPVDEQFF.

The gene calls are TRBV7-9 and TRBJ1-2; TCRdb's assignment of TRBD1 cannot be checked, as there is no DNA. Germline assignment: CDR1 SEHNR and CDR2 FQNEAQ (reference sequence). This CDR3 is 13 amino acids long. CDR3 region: CASSWGGGDGYTF. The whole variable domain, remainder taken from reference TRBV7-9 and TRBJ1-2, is DTGVSQNPRHKITKRGQNVTFRCDPISEHNRLYWYRQTLGQGPEFLTYFQNEAQLEKSRLLSDRFSAERPKGSFSTLEIQRTEQGDSAMYLCASSWGGGDGYTFGSGTRLTVV.

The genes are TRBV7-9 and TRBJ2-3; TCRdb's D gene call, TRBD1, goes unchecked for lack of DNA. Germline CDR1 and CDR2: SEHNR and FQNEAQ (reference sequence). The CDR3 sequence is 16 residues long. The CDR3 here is CASSPMDRGELDTQYF.

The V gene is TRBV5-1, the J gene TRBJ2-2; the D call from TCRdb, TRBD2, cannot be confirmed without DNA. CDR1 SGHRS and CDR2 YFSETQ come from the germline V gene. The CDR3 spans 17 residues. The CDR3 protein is CASSLALGGAGAGELFF.

This CDR3 reads CASSRYRTGAQANYGYTF. The V gene is TRBV5-1, the J gene TRBJ1-2; the TCRdb call, TRBD1, lacks DNA for checking. Germline lookup yields CDR1 SGHRS and CDR2 YFSETQ. The CDR3 spans 18 residues.

The CDR3 spells CASSLSYLGGVNEQYF. The chain carries TRBV27 and TRBJ2-7. CDR1 and CDR2 from the germline V gene are MNHEY and SMNVEV (reference sequence). The CDR3 sequence is 16 residues long.

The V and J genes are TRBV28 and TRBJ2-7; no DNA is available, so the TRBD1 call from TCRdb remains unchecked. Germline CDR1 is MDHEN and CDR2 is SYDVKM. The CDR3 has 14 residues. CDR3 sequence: CASSLPGAGDEQYF.

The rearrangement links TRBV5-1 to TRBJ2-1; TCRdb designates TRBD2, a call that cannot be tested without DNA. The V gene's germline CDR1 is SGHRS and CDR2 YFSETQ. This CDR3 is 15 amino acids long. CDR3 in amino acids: CASTVGTGVGNEQFF. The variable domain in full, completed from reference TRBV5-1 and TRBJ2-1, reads KAGVTQTPRYLIKTRGQQVTLSCSPISGHRSVSWYQQTPGQGLQFLFEYFSETQRNKGNFPGRFSGRQFSNSRSEMNVSTLELGDSALYLCASTVGTGVGNEQFFGPGTRLTVL.

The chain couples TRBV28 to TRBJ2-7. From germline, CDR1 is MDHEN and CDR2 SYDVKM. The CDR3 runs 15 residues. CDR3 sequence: CASSLPTGSYYEQYF.

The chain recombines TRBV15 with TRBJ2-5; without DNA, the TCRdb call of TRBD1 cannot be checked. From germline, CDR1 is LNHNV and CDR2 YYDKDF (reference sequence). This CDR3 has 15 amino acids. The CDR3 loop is CATSTRTGGQETQYF.

The CDR3: CASSQDSAGGPSYEQFF. The chain joins TRBV4-2 to TRBJ2-1; TCRdb names TRBD2, which stays unverified in the absence of DNA. CDR3 length: 17 residues. Germline V CDR1 and CDR2: LGHNA, YNFKEQ.

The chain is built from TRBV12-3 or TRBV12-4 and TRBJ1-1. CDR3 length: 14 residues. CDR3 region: CASRRAAVNTEAFF.

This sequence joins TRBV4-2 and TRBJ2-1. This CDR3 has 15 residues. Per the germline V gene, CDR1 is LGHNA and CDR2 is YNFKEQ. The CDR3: CASSQLSGAYNEQFF.

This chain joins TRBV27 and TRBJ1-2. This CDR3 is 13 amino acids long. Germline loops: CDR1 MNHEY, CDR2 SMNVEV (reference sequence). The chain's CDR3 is CASSPLEYRGYTF.

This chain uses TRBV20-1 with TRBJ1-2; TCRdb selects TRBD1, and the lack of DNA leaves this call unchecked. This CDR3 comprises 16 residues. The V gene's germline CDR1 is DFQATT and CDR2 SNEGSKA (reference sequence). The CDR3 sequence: CSARAHRGTVTDGYTF.

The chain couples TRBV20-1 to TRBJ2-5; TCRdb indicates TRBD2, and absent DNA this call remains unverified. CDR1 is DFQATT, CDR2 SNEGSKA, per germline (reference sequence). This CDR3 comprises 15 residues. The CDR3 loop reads CSARDWAGGPETQYF.

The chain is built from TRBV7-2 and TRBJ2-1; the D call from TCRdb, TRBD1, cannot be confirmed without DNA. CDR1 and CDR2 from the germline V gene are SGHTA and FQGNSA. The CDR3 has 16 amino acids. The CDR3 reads CASSLSRGISYNEQFF. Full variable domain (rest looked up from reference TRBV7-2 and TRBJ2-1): GAGVSQSPSNKVTEKGKDVELRCDPISGHTALYWYRQSLGQGLEFLIYFQGNSAPDKSGLPSDRFSAERTGGSVSTLTIQRTQQEDSAVYLCASSLSRGISYNEQFFGPGTRLTVL.

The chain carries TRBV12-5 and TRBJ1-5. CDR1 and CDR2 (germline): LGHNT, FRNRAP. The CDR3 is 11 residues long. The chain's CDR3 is CASGFGQPQHF.

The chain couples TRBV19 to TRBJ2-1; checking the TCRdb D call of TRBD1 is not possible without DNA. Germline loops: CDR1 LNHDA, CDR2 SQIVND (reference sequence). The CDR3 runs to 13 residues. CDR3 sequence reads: CASSITGADEQFF.

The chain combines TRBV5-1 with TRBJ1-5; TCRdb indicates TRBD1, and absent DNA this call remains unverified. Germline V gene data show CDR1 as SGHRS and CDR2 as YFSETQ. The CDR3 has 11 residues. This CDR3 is CASSQGQGEHF.

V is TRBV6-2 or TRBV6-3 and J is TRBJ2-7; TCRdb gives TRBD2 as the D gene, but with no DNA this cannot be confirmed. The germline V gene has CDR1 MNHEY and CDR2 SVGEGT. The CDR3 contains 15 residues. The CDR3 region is CASSPRLAALDEQYF.

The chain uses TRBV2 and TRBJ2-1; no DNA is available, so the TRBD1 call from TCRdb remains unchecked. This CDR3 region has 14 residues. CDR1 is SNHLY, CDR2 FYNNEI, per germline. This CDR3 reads CAKTGGATYNEQFF.

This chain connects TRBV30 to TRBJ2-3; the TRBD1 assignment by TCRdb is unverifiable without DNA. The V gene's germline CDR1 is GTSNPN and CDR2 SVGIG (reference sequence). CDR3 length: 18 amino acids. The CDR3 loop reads CAWTLQSGQATLKDTQYF. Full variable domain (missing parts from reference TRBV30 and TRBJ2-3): SQTIHQWPATLVQPVGSPLSLECTVEGTSNPNLYWYRQAAGRGLQLLFYSVGIGQISSEVPQNLSASRPQDRQFILSSKKLLLSDSGFYLCAWTLQSGQATLKDTQYFGPGTRLTVL.

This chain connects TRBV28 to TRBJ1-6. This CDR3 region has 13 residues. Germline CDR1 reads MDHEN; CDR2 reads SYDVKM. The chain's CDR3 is CASSLMSDSPLHF.